This TCR beta chain is drawn from a study of OX40 agonist ivuxolimab in advanced cancers. Whole-study results and caveats: At 0.1-3.0 mg/kg, partial responders had clonal expansion among the lowest observed. Expanded peripheral T cells had an undetermined antigen specificity. Low normalized T-cell clonal expansion was additionally recorded for some nonresponders. At 0.1 to 3.0 mg/kg, clonal expansion of CD4+ and CD8+ blood T cells had occurred by week 6.

This CDR3 has 13 residues. The germline V gene encodes CDR1 LNHDA and CDR2 SQIVND (reference sequence). V dropped 3 bases and J dropped 4 bases, with 8 bases sitting between them. Regarding this clone: Its cognate antigen is unknown.

Repertoires were generated with immunoSEQ multiplex PCR, while TCRdb's copy carries only in-frame clones and drops some. Of approximately 82,000 clones listed, about 83% are singletons. This clonotype was sampled from an adult with an advanced solid tumor such as melanoma, head and neck, liver or kidney cancer. The source material was CD4+ or CD8+ T cells sorted from blood, sampled in a trial of the OX40 agonist ivuxolimab. The V call is TRBV19, the J call TRBJ2-3; D is unresolved. The chain's CDR3 is CASSMETPDTQYF. The CDR3 region has the DNA TGTGCCAGTAGTATGGAGACCCCAGATACGCAGTATTTT.